Presented here are 31 T cell receptor beta chains from one specimen sequenced in a study of blood T cell repertoires in COVID-19. Sequenced by immunoSEQ multiplex PCR; TCRdb stores in-frame clones only, minus some. This sample has 150,000 to 200,000 clones, with over 80% found just once. What was sequenced was peripheral blood. The receptors stem from a woman aged 55 to 70 with acute or convalescent COVID-19.

A few counts support this clone. The gene calls are TRBV19 and TRBJ2-3; the D is unclear. V lost 3 bases and J 0 bases, leaving 13 bases between the germline ends. This CDR3 spans 16 amino acids. Germline V CDR1 and CDR2: LNHDA, SQIVND (reference sequence). The CDR3 is CASSMRSGPSTDTQYF. CDR3 bases: TGTGCCAGTAGTATGCGCTCGGGTCCGAGCACAGATACGCAGTATTTT.

The V gene is TRBV7-2, the J gene TRBJ1-5; D possibly corresponds to TRBD1 (6 bases). Trimming cost V 5 bases and J 0 bases, with 14 bases left between them. CDR1 and CDR2 from the germline V gene are SGHTA and FQGNSA. The length of the CDR3 is 16 residues. The DNA of the CDR3 is TGTGCCAGCAGCCAGCAGAGGGGGTATAGCAATCAGCCCCAGCATTTT. Amino acid sequence: CASSQQRGYSNQPQHF. Using reference TRBV7-2 and TRBJ1-5 for the parts outside the CDR3, the full variable domain is GAGVSQSPSNKVTEKGKDVELRCDPISGHTALYWYRQSLGQGLEFLIYFQGNSAPDKSGLPSDRFSAERTGGSVSTLTIQRTQQEDSAVYLCASSQQRGYSNQPQHFGDGTRLSIL.

CDR3 in DNA: TGTGCCAGCAGTGAACAGGGGGCGAAGAATAATTCACCCCTCCACTTT. Amino acids: CASSEQGAKNNSPLHF. V is TRBV2 and J is TRBJ1-6, with 8 bases identical to TRBD1. CDR3 length: 16 residues. The germline V gene has CDR1 SNHLY and CDR2 FYNNEI. The V segment lost 2 bases and the J segment 5 bases; nucleotides outside the gene matches: 5.

The chain uses TRBV6-4 and TRBJ1-2; D is undetermined. Looked up from germline, CDR1 is MRHNA and CDR2 is SNTAGT. The V end lost 2 bases, the J end lost 3 bases, and 10 bases lay between the germline ends. The CDR3 is 14 amino acids. The chain's CDR3 is CASSDEFGDYGYTF. CDR3 DNA sequence: TGTGCCAGCAGTGACGAGTTCGGGGACTATGGCTACACCTTC.

The chain employs TRBV11-2 and TRBJ2-7; 9 nucleotides align to TRBD1. J gave up 7 bases and V 4 bases, and 8 bases lay outside the gene matches. The CDR3 is 14 amino acids. CDR1 SGHAT and CDR2 FQNNGV come from the germline V gene. The CDR3 here is CASSSRQGVDEQYF. In DNA, the CDR3 is TGTGCCAGCAGCTCCAGACAGGGGGTAGATGAGCAGTACTTC.

The chain has TRBV5-4 and TRBJ1-2; 7 bases line up with TRBD1. CDR3 length: 13 residues. V dropped 4 bases and J dropped 3; count of bases not matched to a gene: 3. The germline V gene encodes CDR1 SGHNT and CDR2 YYREEE (reference sequence). The CDR3 protein is CASSADRDYGYTF. In DNA form, the CDR3 reads TGTGCCAGCAGCGCCGACAGGGACTATGGCTACACCTTC. Based on the CDR3 plus reference TRBV5-4 and TRBJ1-2, the full variable domain is ETGVTQSPTHLIKTRGQQVTLRCSSQSGHNTVSWYQQALGQGPQFIFQYYREEENGRGNFPPRFSGLQFPNYSSELNVNALELDDSALYLCASSADRDYGYTFGSGTRLTVV.

The chain combines TRBV3-1 (or the pseudogene TRBV3-2) with TRBJ2-7, with 8 nucleotides matching TRBD2. The CDR3 has 15 residues. V was clipped by 4 bases and J by 0 bases; unmatched bases: 5. From germline, CDR1 is LGHDT and CDR2 YNNKEL (reference sequence). CDR3 amino acids: CASSLRGDSSYEQYF. The CDR3 nucleotides are TGTGCCAGCAGCCTGCGGGGGGATAGCTCCTACGAGCAGTACTTC.

This chain uses TRBV10-1 with TRBJ1-2, with 9 bases aligning to TRBD1. V trimming: 2 bases; J trimming: 7 bases; junction bases outside the gene matches: 14. The CDR3 has 17 residues. Germline CDR1 and CDR2: WNHNN and SYGVQD (reference sequence). CDR3 sequence reads: CASSEGDREMRYCGYTF. DNA for the CDR3: TGCGCCAGCAGTGAGGGGGACAGGGAAATGCGCTATTGTGGCTACACCTTC.

This clone was observed a handful of times. CDR3 DNA sequence: TGTGCCAGTAGTCAGAATGTCGGAAACACCATATATTTT. The encoded protein is CASSQNVGNTIYF. The chain joins TRBV19 to TRBJ1-3; D is undetermined. V was shortened by 5 bases and J by 4 bases, with 9 bases between the two germline ends. Germline CDR1 is LNHDA and CDR2 is SQIVND (reference sequence). This CDR3 region has 13 residues.

This chain links TRBV5-6 with TRBJ1-1, with TRBD1 matching over 9 bases. The V gene's germline CDR1 is SGHDT and CDR2 YYEEEE. V trimming: 3 bases; J trimming: 5 bases; junction bases outside the gene matches: 8. CDR3 length: 15 amino acids. The CDR3: CASSSGQGSRTEAFF. The CDR3 coding sequence is TGTGCCAGCAGCTCGGGACAGGGATCGAGGACTGAAGCTTTCTTT. The complete variable domain, with remaining parts taken from reference TRBV5-6 and TRBJ1-1, reads DAGVTQSPTHLIKTRGQQVTLRCSPKSGHDTVSWYQQALGQGPQFIFQYYEEEERQRGNFPDRFSGHQFPNYSSELNVNALLLGDSALYLCASSSGQGSRTEAFFGQGTRLTVV.

This chain links TRBV5-8 with TRBJ2-7, with D hard to call. The germline CDR1 and CDR2 sequences are SGHTS and YDEGEE. V lost 2 bases and J lost 2, with 2 bases in between. CDR3 length: 11 residues. Here the CDR3 reads CASSFTYEQYF. The DNA for the CDR3 is TGTGCCAGCAGCTTTACCTACGAGCAGTACTTC.

The genes are TRBV6-2 or TRBV6-3 and TRBJ2-7; 7 bases are a match to TRBD1. CDR3 length: 15 residues. Germline V gives CDR1 MNHEY, CDR2 SVGEGT. V dropped 6 bases and J dropped 4; count of bases not matched to a gene: 12. CDR3 amino acids: CASSQSQGLIYEQYF. DNA of the CDR3: TGTGCCAGCAGCCAATCACAGGGGCTGATATACGAGCAGTACTTC.

The chain combines TRBV7-2 with TRBJ2-2, with 8 bases that match TRBD2. Germline CDR1 SGHTA, CDR2 FQGNSA. The junction had 11 bases not matched to a gene; V was cut back by 5 bases and J by 3 bases. The CDR3 is 17 residues long. Here the CDR3 reads CASSTRTSWPDTGELFF. CDR3 nucleotides: TGTGCCAGCAGCACTAGGACTAGCTGGCCCGACACCGGGGAGCTGTTTTTT. Complete variable domain (other parts from reference TRBV7-2 and TRBJ2-2): GAGVSQSPSNKVTEKGKDVELRCDPISGHTALYWYRQSLGQGLEFLIYFQGNSAPDKSGLPSDRFSAERTGGSVSTLTIQRTQQEDSAVYLCASSTRTSWPDTGELFFGEGSRLTVL.

This chain links TRBV7-2 with TRBJ2-5; 8 bases match TRBD2. Trimming at V came to 7 bases and at J to 1 base, leaving 5 bases not matched to a gene. CDR1 and CDR2 from the germline V gene are SGHTA and FQGNSA. The CDR3 covers 14 residues. The CDR3: CASKGGGFQETQYF. Here the CDR3 DNA reads TGTGCCAGCAAAGGCGGGGGGTTCCAAGAGACCCAGTACTTC.

This chain connects TRBV19 to TRBJ2-3; no definite D call. V was clipped by 6 bases and J by 1 base, with 8 bases between them. CDR3 size: 13 residues. Germline loops: CDR1 LNHDA, CDR2 SQIVND (reference sequence). CDR3 region: CASSYSRTDTQYF. In DNA, the CDR3 is TGTGCCAGTAGCTACAGTCGCACAGATACGCAGTATTTT.

This chain links TRBV7-2 with TRBJ1-1; D gene unclear. CDR3 size: 16 residues. Germline CDR1 is SGHTA and CDR2 is FQGNSA. The V gene lost 0 bases and the J gene lost 0 bases, with 11 bases spanning the gap. CDR3 sequence (DNA): TGTGCCAGCAGCTTAGCCCAGGCCACCATGAACACTGAAGCTTTCTTT. Its translation is CASSLAQATMNTEAFF.

The chain has TRBV10-1 and TRBJ2-2, with 7 nucleotides matching TRBD2. CDR1 is WNHNN and CDR2 is SYGVQD in the germline V gene (reference sequence). The ends lost 3 bases at V and 5 bases at J; junction bases unmatched: 6. CDR3 length equals 15 residues. The CDR3 DNA is TGCGCCAGCAGTGAATCGGGGGGATGGACCGGGGAGCTGTTTTTT. It yields the protein CASSESGGWTGELFF.

This clone was seen once. The V gene is TRBV11-2, the J gene TRBJ2-7, with 10 bases identical to TRBD2. J lost 4 bases, V lost 0 bases, and 3 bases had no gene match. The CDR3 has 15 amino acids. Germline assignment: CDR1 SGHAT and CDR2 FQNNGV. CDR3 amino acids: CASSLDSGGLYEQYF. CDR3 nucleotide sequence: TGTGCCAGCAGCTTAGATAGCGGGGGGTTATACGAGCAGTACTTC.

The table lists this clone with a few counts. This chain uses TRBV4-2 with TRBJ1-2, with unresolved D. With 0 bases removed from V and 12 bases from J, the gap between germline ends came to 14 bases. CDR3 size: 13 residues. Germline CDR1 is LGHNA and CDR2 is YNFKEQ. CDR3 protein: CASSQERRDLNTF. The CDR3 DNA sequence: TGTGCCAGCAGCCAAGAGAGGAGGGATCTAAACACCTTC.

This chain joins TRBV6-2 or TRBV6-3 and TRBJ2-5; 8 bases align to TRBD1. This CDR3 has 18 residues. Germline V CDR1 and CDR2: MNHEY, SVGEGT. The V gene end was trimmed by 0 bases and the J gene end by 4 bases; junction bases not matched to a gene: 13. The CDR3 loop reads CASSYSGQGASGLETQYF. The CDR3 DNA is TGTGCCAGCAGTTACTCGGGTCAGGGGGCCTCCGGCCTAGAGACCCAGTACTTC.

The V call is TRBV5-4, the J call TRBJ2-7; D might be TRBD1 (5 bases). The V gene lost 0 bases and the J gene lost 5 bases, with 15 bases spanning the gap. This CDR3 is built from 15 residues. From germline, CDR1 is SGHNT and CDR2 YYREEE (reference sequence). In nucleotides, the CDR3 is TGTGCCAGCAGCTTGGACAGGCTCCCGAAAAACGAGCAGTACTTC. As protein: CASSLDRLPKNEQYF.

V is TRBV7-2 and J is TRBJ1-5; D is perhaps TRBD1 (6 bases). CDR1 is SGHTA and CDR2 is FQGNSA in the germline V gene. The CDR3 contains 14 residues. Between the trimmed V and J ends, which lost 5 bases and 3 bases, there was a span of 11 bases. CDR3 coding DNA: TGTGCCAGCAGCCCCGGACAGCCCAATCAGCCCCAGCATTTT. It encodes CASSPGQPNQPQHF. The complete variable domain, with remaining parts taken from reference TRBV7-2 and TRBJ1-5, reads GAGVSQSPSNKVTEKGKDVELRCDPISGHTALYWYRQSLGQGLEFLIYFQGNSAPDKSGLPSDRFSAERTGGSVSTLTIQRTQQEDSAVYLCASSPGQPNQPQHFGDGTRLSIL.

The rearrangement links TRBV12-5 to TRBJ2-1; possible D gene TRBD1, 5 bases. Germline V gives CDR1 LGHNT, CDR2 FRNRAP. The CDR3 runs to 12 residues. The V end was cut by 1 base, the J end by 7 bases, with 5 bases between. For the CDR3, the DNA is TGTGCTAGTGGTTTGGAGGGGAATGAGCAGTTCTTC. It is translated as CASGLEGNEQFF.

The chain employs TRBV30 and TRBJ1-1, with D possibly TRBD1 on 5 matching bases. Trimming stripped 3 bases from V and 1 base from J, with 15 bases between. CDR1 and CDR2 from the germline V gene are GTSNPN and SVGIG (reference sequence). This CDR3 contains 15 residues. CDR3: CAWRRWGEGNTEAFF. The CDR3 DNA sequence: TGTGCCTGGAGGCGATGGGGGGAGGGGAACACTGAAGCTTTCTTT.

This clone was counted a single time. The J gene is TRBJ1-2, the V gene TRBV5-1, with D maybe TRBD1 (5 bases). This CDR3 region has 16 residues. Trimming took 4 bases from V and 6 from J, leaving 22 bases between them. From germline, CDR1 is SGHRS and CDR2 YFSETQ. Written as DNA, the CDR3 is TGCGCCAGCAGCCGTGGTATGGGGGGTAGGGAAGATGGCTACACCTTC. Protein sequence: CASSRGMGGREDGYTF. The whole variable domain, filled in from reference TRBV5-1 and TRBJ1-2, reads KAGVTQTPRYLIKTRGQQVTLSCSPISGHRSVSWYQQTPGQGLQFLFEYFSETQRNKGNFPGRFSGRQFSNSRSEMNVSTLELGDSALYLCASSRGMGGREDGYTFGSGTRLTVV.

A single count supports this clone. The chain couples TRBV19 to TRBJ2-3; TRBD2 aligns across 9 bases. The germline gives CDR1 LNHDA, CDR2 SQIVND (reference sequence). This CDR3 comprises 16 residues. Trimming cost V 4 bases and J 5 bases; bases outside gene matches: 10. The CDR3, as DNA: TGTGCCAGTAGTAGCTTCGCTAGCGGGGCAGGAGATACGCAGTATTTT. Its translation is CASSSFASGAGDTQYF.

CDR3 DNA sequence: TGCGCCAGCAGCCAAGTCTCGACAGTCACTGAAGCTTTCTTT. Amino acids: CASSQVSTVTEAFF. V and J are TRBV4-3 and TRBJ1-1; D perhaps matches TRBD1 (5 bases). Deletions cut 1 base from V and 4 bases from J, with 10 bases between. In germline, CDR1 is LGHNA, CDR2 YSLEER. This CDR3 region has 14 residues.

The V and J genes are TRBV30 and TRBJ1-6, with 10 bases that match TRBD1. This CDR3 contains 14 residues. V shed 2 bases, J shed 6 bases, and the junction held 1 base outside the gene matches. CDR1 and CDR2 (germline): GTSNPN, SVGIG (reference sequence). The DNA of the CDR3 is TGTGCCTGGAGTTGGGACAGGGGTAATTCACCCCTCCACTTT. Protein sequence: CAWSWDRGNSPLHF.

V gene TRBV24-1 combines with J gene TRBJ2-1; 8 bases align to TRBD1. V lost 9 bases and J lost 8; bases outside the gene matches: 11. The CDR3 has 14 amino acids. Per the germline V gene, CDR1 is KGHDR and CDR2 is SFDVKD. CDR3 in DNA: TGTGCCACCGAAGGACAGGGAAAGAGGTATGAGCAGTTCTTC. It codes for CATEGQGKRYEQFF.

CDR3 amino acids: CASGLGGVDTQYF. The CDR3 coding sequence is TGTGCTAGTGGTTTGGGGGGAGTTGATACGCAGTATTTT. The chain is built from TRBV12-5 and TRBJ2-3; TRBD2 might be the D (5 bases). The CDR3 runs to 13 residues. CDR1 and CDR2 (germline): LGHNT, FRNRAP. V was cut by 1 base and J by 6 bases, with 8 bases left in between.

J is TRBJ1-1 and V is TRBV6-5, with a possible D match to TRBD1 (5 bases). This CDR3 spans 14 amino acids. Germline assignment: CDR1 MNHEY and CDR2 SVGAGI. Trimming removed 10 bases at V and 4 bases at J, with 19 bases between. The CDR3 DNA sequence: TGTGCCACCCTTCCGGGACTAGGAGGCACTGAAGCTTTCTTT. It encodes CATLPGLGGTEAFF.